This paragraph reports one T cell receptor beta chain. A much larger clone differs from this one at a single base, so this may be a read error. These data are taken from a study of T cells in Graves' hyperthyroidism and ophthalmopathy. Amplified TCR beta CDR3 regions derived from RNA transcripts. Carried out on the TCR CDR3, a first-round RT-PCR used the HTBI primer set. Each CDR3 protein is one row after TCRdb ran MiXCR on the multiplex PCR reads. The sample consists of 560,000 or so distinct CDR3 sequences, approximately 20% of them appearing once. The V gene end was trimmed by 5 bases and the J gene end by 4 bases; junction bases not matched to a gene: 4. Germline-derived CDR1 and CDR2 are MNHNS and SASEGT. The CDR3 has 16 residues.

This receptor was obtained from a man aged 35-49 years with Graves' ophthalmopathy. The chain joins TRBV6-1 to TRBJ2-1; 14 nucleotides line up with TRBD2. Sequencing was done on a sample of blood. In DNA, the CDR3 is TGTGCCAGCAGTCGTGGACTAGCGGGGGGTTACAATGAGCAGTTCTTC. This codes for CASSRGLAGGYNEQFF.